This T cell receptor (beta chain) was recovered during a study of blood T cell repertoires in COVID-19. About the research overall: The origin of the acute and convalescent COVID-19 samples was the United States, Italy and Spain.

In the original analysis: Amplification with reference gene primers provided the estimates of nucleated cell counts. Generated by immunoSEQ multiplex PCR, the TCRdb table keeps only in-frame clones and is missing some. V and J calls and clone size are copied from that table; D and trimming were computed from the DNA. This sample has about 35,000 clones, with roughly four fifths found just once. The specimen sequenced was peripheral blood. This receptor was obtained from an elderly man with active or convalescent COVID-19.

The CDR3 spells CASSWRGISGYTF. In DNA, the CDR3 is TGTGCCAGCAGTTGGCGGGGAATCTCTGGCTACACCTTC. The chain is built from TRBV6-5 and TRBJ1-2; D unclear. The germline CDR1 and CDR2 sequences are MNHEY and SVGAGI. The CDR3 is 13 residues long. Trimming pared 4 bases from V and 7 bases from J, leaving 13 bases between.